The rows below give T cell receptor beta chains drawn from one sample of a study of response to subunit inactivated influenza vaccine. TCRdb called the RT-PCR reads again in MiXCR, with one record for every CDR3 protein. The sample has around 570,000 distinct CDR3 sequences, over 9% seen once. This same sample was also taken into another study, of T cells expressing NK-cell markers.

Sample: PBMCs from blood, taken on the day of vaccination. All receptors derive from a man in his forties or fifties who received an inactivated influenza vaccine. Each CDR3 is given with its conserved first and last residue. A D gene is named only where the DNA matches it firmly. A row's size may be missing; if present it is once, few, many or a size class.

D	V	length	size	J	DNA	CDR3
.	TRBV12-1	14	.	TRBJ2-7	TGTGCCAGCAGCTTTGGTGGACAGGGTTTCGAGCAGTACTTC	CASSFGGQGFEQYF
.	TRBV4-3	13	few	TRBJ1-5	TGCGCCAGCAGCCAAGAATGGAATCAGCCCCAGCATTTT	CASSQEWNQPQHF
TRBD2	TRBV20-1	15	few	TRBJ2-7	TGCAGTGCTAGAGAGGATAGCGGGGGGGCCTACGAGCAGTACTTC	CSAREDSGGAYEQYF
.	TRBV28	12	many	TRBJ2-7	TGTGCCAGCAGTCCGGACAGATACGAGCAGTACTTC	CASSPDRYEQYF
.	TRBV12-3/TRBV12-4	15	many	TRBJ2-1	TGTGCCAGCACCCAAGTAAGGGGCGCCTACAATGAGCAGTTCTTC	CASTQVRGAYNEQFF
.	TRBV12-3/TRBV12-4	13	few	TRBJ2-3	TGTGCCAGCAGAGTCACTAGTATAGATACGCAGTATTTT	CASRVTSIDTQYF
TRBD1	TRBV6-1	15	.	TRBJ2-5	TGTGCCAGCAGTGCCTCCAGGGGGCGCGTAGAGACCCAGTACTTC	CASSASRGRVETQYF
.	TRBV20-1	14	.	TRBJ2-7	TGCAGTGCTAGAGATGCGGGGCGTGGCTACGAGCAGTACTTC	CSARDAGRGYEQYF
.	TRBV5-1	14	.	TRBJ2-7	TGCGCCAGCAGCTTGGAGCCGGTCTCCTACGAGCAGTACTTC	CASSLEPVSYEQYF
.	TRBV18	13	once	TRBJ1-2	TGTGCCAGCTCACCACCGACAGACTATGGCTACACCTTC	CASSPPTDYGYTF
.	TRBV28	13	many	TRBJ1-2	TGTGCCAGCAGTTTGGGCCTGTACTATGGCTACACCTTC	CASSLGLYYGYTF
.	TRBV28	11	.	TRBJ2-3	TGTGCCGCCACGAGGGGGGTTACGCAGTATTTT	CAATRGVTQYF
TRBD2	TRBV5-1	15	few	TRBJ2-5	TGCGCCAGCAGCTTGACGTTAGCGGGCCAAGAGACCCAGTACTTC	CASSLTLAGQETQYF
.	TRBV6-5	13	.	TRBJ1-1	TGTGCCAGCAGTTACTCGCCGGCGACTGAAGCTTTCTTT	CASSYSPATEAFF
TRBD1	TRBV5-1	14	.	TRBJ2-7	TGCGCCAGCAGCATGGGACAGGGGAACTACGAGCAGTACTTC	CASSMGQGNYEQYF
.	TRBV20-1	14	.	TRBJ2-3	TGCAGTGCTAGTCCCAGCGGGCACACAGATACGCAGTATTTT	CSASPSGHTDTQYF
.	TRBV9	13	.	TRBJ2-3	TGTGCCAGCAGCGCCCACAGGTCAGATACGCAGTATTTT	CASSAHRSDTQYF
.	TRBV5-5	18	few	TRBJ2-6	TGTGCCAGCAGCGAGTCGACAGGATCTTATGCGGGGGCCAACGTCCTGACTTTC	CASSESTGSYAGANVLTF
.	TRBV11-2	11	few	TRBJ2-2	TGTGCCACTACACTCACCGGGGAGCTGTTTTTT	CATTLTGELFF
.	TRBV20-1	10	.	TRBJ2-3	TGCAGTGCTCCGATAGATACGCAGTATTTT	CSAPIDTQYF
TRBD1	TRBV24-1	16	.	TRBJ2-3	TGTGCCACCAGTCAAGTCCCGGGACAGGGGACAGATACGCAGTATTTT	CATSQVPGQGTDTQYF
.	TRBV12-3/TRBV12-4	12	few	TRBJ2-1	TGTGCCAGCGGGATGGGCTACAATGAGCAGTTCTTC	CASGMGYNEQFF
.	TRBV6-2/TRBV6-3	14	.	TRBJ2-3	TGTGCCAGCAATGCGGGCGGGGTTGCAGATACGCAGTATTTT	CASNAGGVADTQYF
TRBD2	TRBV12-3/TRBV12-4	14	.	TRBJ2-5	TGTGCCAGCAGACCTAGCGGTCCACAAGAGACCCAGTACTTC	CASRPSGPQETQYF
.	TRBV7-2	14	many	TRBJ2-2	TGTGCCAGCAGGGACAGCAGCGGGGCTGGGGAGCTGTTTTTT	CASRDSSGAGELFF
TRBD2	TRBV3-1	16	.	TRBJ2-2	TGTGCCAGCAGCCAGAGACCGGGAGGAAATACCGGGGAGCTGTTTTTT	CASSQRPGGNTGELFF
TRBD2	TRBV9	17	.	TRBJ2-3	TGTGCCAGCAGCGTAGGAAGTCTAGCGGGGTCCACAGATACGCAGTATTTT	CASSVGSLAGSTDTQYF
.	TRBV12-3/TRBV12-4	13	few	TRBJ1-6	TGTGCCAGCAGTTTAGCGACCAATTCACCCCTCCACTTT	CASSLATNSPLHF
.	TRBV4-3	13	once	TRBJ1-1	TGCGCCAGCAGCCAACTCCTGAACACTGAAGCTTTCTTT	CASSQLLNTEAFF